This is a list of T cell receptor beta chains from one sample in a study of CD8+CD57+ T cells in acquired aplastic anemia. TCRdb itself ran the reads through MiXCR, one entry per CDR3 protein. The repertoire holds about 150,000 distinct CDR3 sequences, over 50% seen once, with approximately 12% in the top ten. The specimen was sorted CD4+, CD8+, or CD8+CD57+ T cells (not recorded which) from PBMCs. Source of these receptors: a human donor with aplastic anemia. Each CDR3 is given with its conserved first and last residue. Each record gives: V gene, D gene, clone size, J gene, CDR3 protein, CDR3 DNA. D genes are given only for firm matches. Size values are once, few and many counts, or a class for expanded clones, and some rows have none.

V: TRBV7-9
D: .
size: .
J: TRBJ2-3
CDR3: CASQAGGTDTQYF
DNA: TGTGCCAGCCAGGCCGGGGGCACAGATACGCAGTATTTT

V: TRBV10-3
D: .
size: .
J: TRBJ1-2
CDR3: CAISEPTYGYTF
DNA: TGTGCCATCAGTGAGCCGACCTATGGCTACACCTTC

V: TRBV29-1
D: TRBD2
size: .
J: TRBJ2-3
CDR3: CSVRRASGDTDTQYF
DNA: TGCAGCGTCAGACGGGCTAGCGGGGATACAGATACGCAGTATTTT

V: TRBV2
D: .
size: once
J: TRBJ2-7
CDR3: CASSLGNPGGEQYF
DNA: TGTGCCAGCAGCTTAGGTAACCCCGGGGGCGAGCAGTACTTC

V: TRBV20-1
D: TRBD1
size: .
J: TRBJ2-7
CDR3: CSANPGQGFEQYF
DNA: TGCAGTGCTAATCCGGGACAGGGGTTTGAGCAGTACTTC

V: TRBV2
D: .
size: .
J: TRBJ1-1
CDR3: CASRRSGEAFF
DNA: TGTGCCAGCAGACGGTCAGGGGAAGCTTTCTTT

V: TRBV10-3
D: TRBD1
size: .
J: TRBJ1-4
CDR3: CAISGDRGPGEKLFF
DNA: TGTGCCATCAGCGGGGACAGGGGGCCAGGTGAAAAACTGTTTTTT

V: TRBV6-9
D: .
size: few
J: TRBJ1-4
CDR3: CASRPLLQGLEEKLFF
DNA: TGTGCCAGCAGACCCCTTCTTCAGGGTCTGGAGGAAAAACTGTTTTTT

V: TRBV10-2
D: .
size: .
J: TRBJ2-2
CDR3: CASSEGEPNTGELFF
DNA: TGCGCCAGCAGTGAAGGGGAACCGAACACCGGGGAGCTGTTTTTT

V: TRBV4-3
D: TRBD2
size: .
J: TRBJ2-2
CDR3: CASGQDRAGGPGELFF
DNA: TGCGCCAGCGGCCAAGATCGAGCGGGGGGGCCCGGGGAGCTGTTTTTT

V: TRBV11-2
D: .
size: .
J: TRBJ2-3
CDR3: CASSLYLLAGRGDTQYF
DNA: TGTGCCAGCAGCTTGTATTTACTCGCGGGACGAGGAGATACGCAGTATTTT

V: TRBV7-9
D: TRBD2
size: .
J: TRBJ2-5
CDR3: CASSLFSGTQETQYF
DNA: TGTGCCAGCAGCTTGTTTAGCGGGACCCAAGAGACCCAGTACTTC

V: TRBV9
D: .
size: .
J: TRBJ2-1
CDR3: CASGPPSRANEQFF
DNA: TGTGCCAGCGGCCCCCCGTCGCGGGCCAATGAGCAGTTCTTC

V: TRBV2
D: TRBD1
size: .
J: TRBJ1-1
CDR3: CASSPGTGNTEAFF
DNA: TGTGCCAGCAGTCCCGGGACAGGGAACACTGAAGCTTTCTTT

V: TRBV11-1
D: .
size: few
J: TRBJ2-2
CDR3: CASSLGLGKLAGELFF
DNA: TGTGCCAGCAGCTTGGGACTCGGGAAGCTCGCCGGGGAGCTGTTTTTT

V: TRBV11-1
D: TRBD2
size: many
J: TRBJ2-1
CDR3: CASSLSSGGAGNEQFF
DNA: TGTGCCAGCAGCTTAAGTAGCGGGGGGGCCGGAAATGAGCAGTTCTTC

V: TRBV7-6
D: .
size: many
J: TRBJ2-5
CDR3: CASSQPGKQETQYF
DNA: TGTGCCAGCAGCCAACCGGGAAAACAAGAGACCCAGTACTTC

V: TRBV10-2
D: TRBD2
size: .
J: TRBJ2-1
CDR3: CASSGAGGREQFF
DNA: TGCGCCAGCAGTGGAGCGGGAGGGAGAGAGCAGTTCTTC

V: TRBV4-2
D: TRBD2
size: many
J: TRBJ2-1
CDR3: CASSQAGGDYNEQFF
DNA: TGTGCCAGCAGCCAAGCGGGGGGGGACTACAATGAGCAGTTCTTC

V: TRBV5-5
D: .
size: .
J: TRBJ1-2
CDR3: CASSTEAFGGYTF
DNA: TGTGCCAGCAGCACGGAAGCGTTCGGTGGCTACACCTTC

V: TRBV24-1
D: TRBD2
size: once
J: TRBJ2-1
CDR3: CATSDWRGEYNEQFF
DNA: TGTGCCACCAGTGATTGGCGGGGGGAGTACAATGAGCAGTTCTTC

V: TRBV29-1
D: TRBD2
size: .
J: TRBJ2-1
CDR3: CSVDPAGGDNEQFF
DNA: TGCAGCGTGGACCCAGCGGGGGGCGACAATGAGCAGTTCTTC

V: TRBV20-1
D: .
size: .
J: TRBJ1-1
CDR3: CSALVVRNTEAFF
DNA: TGCAGTGCCTTAGTTGTCAGGAACACTGAAGCTTTCTTT

V: TRBV4-2
D: .
size: .
J: TRBJ1-5
CDR3: CASSQVQGHDRPQHF
DNA: TGTGCCAGCAGCCAAGTACAGGGTCACGATCGGCCCCAGCATTTT

V: TRBV10-3
D: .
size: .
J: TRBJ2-7
CDR3: CAISDGTYEQYF
DNA: TGTGCCATCAGCGACGGTACCTACGAGCAGTACTTC

V: TRBV2
D: TRBD1
size: .
J: TRBJ2-7
CDR3: CASSLDRFDEQYF
DNA: TGTGCCAGCAGCCTGGACAGGTTCGACGAGCAGTACTTC

V: TRBV13
D: TRBD1
size: .
J: TRBJ2-7
CDR3: CASSSGDRYEQYF
DNA: TGTGCCAGCAGCTCCGGGGACAGGTACGAGCAGTACTTC

V: TRBV6-4
D: .
size: many
J: TRBJ2-2
CDR3: CASSDSDTGELFF
DNA: TGTGCCAGCAGTGACTCCGACACCGGGGAGCTGTTTTTT

V: TRBV7-2
D: .
size: .
J: TRBJ1-1
CDR3: CASSQQGRATEAFF
DNA: TGTGCCAGCAGCCAACAGGGACGGGCCACTGAAGCTTTCTTT

V: TRBV4-1
D: .
size: .
J: TRBJ1-6
CDR3: CASSQDGENSPLHF
DNA: TGCGCCAGCAGCCAAGACGGCGAGAATTCACCCCTCCACTTT

V: TRBV2
D: .
size: .
J: TRBJ2-5
CDR3: CASSDRVGALTQYF
DNA: TGTGCCAGCAGTGATCGGGTGGGGGCTTTGACCCAGTACTTC

V: TRBV4-1
D: .
size: .
J: TRBJ2-3
CDR3: CASSQSIGAGSANTQYF
DNA: TGCGCCAGCAGCCAATCGATCGGGGCTGGGTCCGCAAATACGCAGTATTTT